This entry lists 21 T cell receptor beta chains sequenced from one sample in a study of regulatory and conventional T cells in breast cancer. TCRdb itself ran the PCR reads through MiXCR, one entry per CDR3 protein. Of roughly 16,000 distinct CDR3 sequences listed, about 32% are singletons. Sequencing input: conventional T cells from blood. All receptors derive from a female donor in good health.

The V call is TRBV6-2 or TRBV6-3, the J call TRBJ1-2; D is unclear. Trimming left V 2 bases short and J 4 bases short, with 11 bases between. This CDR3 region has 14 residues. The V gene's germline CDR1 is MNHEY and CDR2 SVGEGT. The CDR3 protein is CASSYAVKGYGYTF. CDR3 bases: TGTGCCAGCAGTTACGCAGTAAAAGGCTATGGCTACACCTTC.

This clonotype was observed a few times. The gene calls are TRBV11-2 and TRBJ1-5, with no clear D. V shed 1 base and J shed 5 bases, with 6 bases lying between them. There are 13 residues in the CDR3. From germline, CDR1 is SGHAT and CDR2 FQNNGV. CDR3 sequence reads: CASSLGKDQPQHF. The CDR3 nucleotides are TGTGCCAGCAGCTTAGGGAAAGATCAGCCCCAGCATTTT.

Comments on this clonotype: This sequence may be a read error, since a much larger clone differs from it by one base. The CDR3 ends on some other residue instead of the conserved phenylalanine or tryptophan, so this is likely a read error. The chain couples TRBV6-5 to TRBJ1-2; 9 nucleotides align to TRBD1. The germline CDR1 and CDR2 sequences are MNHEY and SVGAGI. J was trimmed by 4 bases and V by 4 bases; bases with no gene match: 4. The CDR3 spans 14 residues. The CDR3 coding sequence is TGTGCCAGCAGTTCCGGGACAGGGTTCTATGGCTACACCCTC. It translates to CASSSGTGFYGYTL.

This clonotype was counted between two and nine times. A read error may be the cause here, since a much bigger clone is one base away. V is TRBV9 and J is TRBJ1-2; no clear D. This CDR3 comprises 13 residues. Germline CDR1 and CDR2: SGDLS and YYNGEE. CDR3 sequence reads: CASSVEVGNGHTF. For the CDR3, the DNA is TGTGCCAGCAGCGTAGAGGTAGGGAATGGCCACACCTTC.

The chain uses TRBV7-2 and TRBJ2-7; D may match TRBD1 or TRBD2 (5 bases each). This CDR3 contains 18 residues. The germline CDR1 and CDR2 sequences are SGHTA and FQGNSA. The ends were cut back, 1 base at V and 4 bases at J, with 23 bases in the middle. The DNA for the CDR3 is TGTGCCAGCAGCTTAGGGGGTGAGGGACGGACAACATTTTACGAGCAGTACTTC. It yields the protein CASSLGGEGRTTFYEQYF.

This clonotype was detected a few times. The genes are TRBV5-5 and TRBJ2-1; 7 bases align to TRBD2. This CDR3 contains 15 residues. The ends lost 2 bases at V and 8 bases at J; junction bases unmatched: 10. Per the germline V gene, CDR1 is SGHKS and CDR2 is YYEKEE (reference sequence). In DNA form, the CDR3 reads TGTGCCAGCAGCTTCGAGTCGGGGGGTCGGGATGAGCAGTTCTTC. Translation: CASSFESGGRDEQFF.

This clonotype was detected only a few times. The CDR3 region has the DNA TGCAGCGTTGGGCGGGACAACCAAGAGACCCAGTACTTC. It encodes CSVGRDNQETQYF. The chain links TRBV29-1 to TRBJ2-5, with D perhaps assigned TRBD1 or TRBD2 (6 bases each). The CDR3 has 13 residues. Trimming left V 4 bases short and J 0 bases short, with 9 bases between. Germline CDR1 SQVTM, CDR2 ANQGSEA.

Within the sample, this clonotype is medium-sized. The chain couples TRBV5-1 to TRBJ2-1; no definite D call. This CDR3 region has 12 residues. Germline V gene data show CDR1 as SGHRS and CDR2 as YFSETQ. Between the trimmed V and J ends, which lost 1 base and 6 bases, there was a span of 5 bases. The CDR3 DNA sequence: TGCGCCAGCAGCTTGAATCTCAATGAGCAGTTCTTC. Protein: CASSLNLNEQFF.

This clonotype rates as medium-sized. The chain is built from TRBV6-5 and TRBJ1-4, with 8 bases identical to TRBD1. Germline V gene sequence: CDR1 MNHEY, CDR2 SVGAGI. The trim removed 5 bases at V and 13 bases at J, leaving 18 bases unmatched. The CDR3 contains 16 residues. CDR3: CASSRDGTGIMKTLFF. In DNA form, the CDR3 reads TGTGCCAGCAGTCGGGACGGGACAGGTATAATGAAGACACTGTTTTTT.

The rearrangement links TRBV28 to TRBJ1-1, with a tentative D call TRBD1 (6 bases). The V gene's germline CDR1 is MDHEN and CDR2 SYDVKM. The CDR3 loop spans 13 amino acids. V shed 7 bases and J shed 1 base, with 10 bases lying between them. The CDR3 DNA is TGTGCCAGCATCGGGGGGCCGAACACTGAAGCTTTCTTT. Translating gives CASIGGPNTEAFF.

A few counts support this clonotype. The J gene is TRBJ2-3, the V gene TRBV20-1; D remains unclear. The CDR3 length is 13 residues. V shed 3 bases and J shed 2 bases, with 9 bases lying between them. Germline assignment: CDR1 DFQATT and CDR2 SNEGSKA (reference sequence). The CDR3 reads CSASGGSTDTQYF. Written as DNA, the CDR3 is TGCAGTGCTAGTGGTGGATCCACAGATACGCAGTATTTT.

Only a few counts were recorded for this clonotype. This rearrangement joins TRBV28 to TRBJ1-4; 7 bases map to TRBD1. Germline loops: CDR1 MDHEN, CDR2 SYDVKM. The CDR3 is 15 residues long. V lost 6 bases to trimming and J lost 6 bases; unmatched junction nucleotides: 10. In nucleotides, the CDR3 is TGTGCCAGCAGGTTACAGGGGCGGCGGTATGAAAAACTGTTTTTT. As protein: CASRLQGRRYEKLFF.

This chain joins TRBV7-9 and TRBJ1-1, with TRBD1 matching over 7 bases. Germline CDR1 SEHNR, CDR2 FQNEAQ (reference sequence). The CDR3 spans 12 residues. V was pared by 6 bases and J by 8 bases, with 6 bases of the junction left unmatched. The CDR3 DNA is TGTGCCAGCAGTTATCAGGGGGGGGAAGCTTTCTTT. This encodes CASSYQGGEAFF.

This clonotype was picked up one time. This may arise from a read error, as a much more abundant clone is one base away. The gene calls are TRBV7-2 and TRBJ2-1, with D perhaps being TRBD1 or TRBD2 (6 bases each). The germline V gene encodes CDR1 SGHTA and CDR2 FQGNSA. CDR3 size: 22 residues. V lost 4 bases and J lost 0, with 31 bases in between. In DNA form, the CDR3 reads TGTGCCAGCAGCTCCCCCCGTTTCGGAGAGGGGGGCCCCGGGAGCTCCTACAATGAGCAGTTCTTC. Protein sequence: CASSSPRFGEGGPGSSYNEQFF.

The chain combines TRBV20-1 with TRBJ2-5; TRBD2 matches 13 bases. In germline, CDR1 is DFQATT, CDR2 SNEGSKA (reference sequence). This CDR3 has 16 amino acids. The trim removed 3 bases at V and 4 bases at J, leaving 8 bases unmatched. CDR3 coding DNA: TGCAGTGCTAGCCGACCGGGACTAGCGGGAATAGAGACCCAGTACTTC. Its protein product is CSASRPGLAGIETQYF.

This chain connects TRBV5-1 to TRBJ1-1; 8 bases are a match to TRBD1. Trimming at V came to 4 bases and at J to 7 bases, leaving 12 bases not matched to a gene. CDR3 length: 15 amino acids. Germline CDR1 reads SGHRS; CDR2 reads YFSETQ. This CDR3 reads CASSLTLGQGFEAFF. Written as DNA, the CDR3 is TGCGCCAGCAGCCTAACCCTAGGACAGGGCTTTGAAGCTTTCTTT.

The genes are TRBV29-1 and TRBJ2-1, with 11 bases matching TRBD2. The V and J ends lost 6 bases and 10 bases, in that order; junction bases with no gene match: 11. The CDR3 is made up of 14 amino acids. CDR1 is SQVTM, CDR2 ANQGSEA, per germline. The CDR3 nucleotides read TGCAGCGTCCTACTAGCGGGAGATACGGGGGAGCAGTTCTTC. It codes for CSVLLAGDTGEQFF.

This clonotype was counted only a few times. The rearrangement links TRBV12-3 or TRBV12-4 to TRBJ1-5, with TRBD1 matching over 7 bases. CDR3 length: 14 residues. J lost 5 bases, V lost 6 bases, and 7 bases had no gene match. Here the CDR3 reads CASRRQGGHQPQHF. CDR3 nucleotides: TGTGCCAGCAGGCGACAGGGCGGCCATCAGCCCCAGCATTTT.

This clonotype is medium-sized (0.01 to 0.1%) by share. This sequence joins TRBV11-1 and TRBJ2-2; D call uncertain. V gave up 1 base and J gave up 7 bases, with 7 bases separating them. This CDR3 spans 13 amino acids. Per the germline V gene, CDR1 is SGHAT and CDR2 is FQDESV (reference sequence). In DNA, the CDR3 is TGTGCCAGCAGCTTAGGTGTGGACGGGGAGCTGTTTTTT. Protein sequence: CASSLGVDGELFF.

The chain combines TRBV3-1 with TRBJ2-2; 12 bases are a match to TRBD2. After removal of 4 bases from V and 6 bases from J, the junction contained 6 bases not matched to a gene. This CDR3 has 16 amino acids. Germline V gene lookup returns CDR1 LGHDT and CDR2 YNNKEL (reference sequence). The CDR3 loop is CASSPRLAGEAGELFF. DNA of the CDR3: TGTGCCAGCAGCCCCCGACTAGCGGGAGAGGCCGGGGAGCTGTTTTTT. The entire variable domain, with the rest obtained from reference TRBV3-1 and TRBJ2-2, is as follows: DTAVSQTPKYLVTQMGNDKSIKCEQNLGHDTMYWYKQDSKKFLKIMFSYNNKELIINETVPNRFSPKSPDKAHLNLHINSLELGDSAVYFCASSPRLAGEAGELFFGEGSRLTVL.

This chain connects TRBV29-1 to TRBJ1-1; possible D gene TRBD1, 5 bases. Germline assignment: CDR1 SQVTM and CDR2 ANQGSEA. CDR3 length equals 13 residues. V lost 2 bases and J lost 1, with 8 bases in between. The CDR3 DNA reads TGCAGCGTTGAAAGGGGCCGGAACACTGAAGCTTTCTTT. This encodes CSVERGRNTEAFF.